Below are 19 T cell receptor beta chains sequenced from a single sample in a study of blood T cell repertoires in COVID-19. Profiling relied on immunoSEQ multiplex PCR, and the TCRdb table lists in-frame clones only, not all of them. The sample holds some 100,000 clones, around four fifths seen once. The sequencing input was peripheral blood. The receptor set was obtained from a middle-aged man with active or convalescent COVID-19.

The chain recombines TRBV5-5 with TRBJ2-2, with 11 bases lining up with TRBD2. V shed 4 bases, J shed 7 bases, and the junction held 3 bases outside the gene matches. From germline, CDR1 is SGHKS and CDR2 YYEKEE (reference sequence). This CDR3 region has 14 residues. CDR3 sequence reads: CASSPGLAVGELFF. The CDR3 DNA follows: TGTGCCAGCAGCCCGGGACTAGCGGTCGGGGAGCTGTTTTTT.

This sequence joins TRBV28 and TRBJ2-7, with D maybe TRBD1 (6 bases). CDR1 MDHEN and CDR2 SYDVKM come from the germline V gene. The germline V and J ends were trimmed by 8 bases and 3 bases, with 20 bases remaining between them. The CDR3 consists of 15 residues. Written as DNA, the CDR3 is TGTGCCAGCCCCCCGAGGGGGATAATGGACTACGAGCAGTACTTC. Residues: CASPPRGIMDYEQYF.

This clone has just one count. The chain has TRBV27 and TRBJ2-1; perhaps TRBD2 as D (5 bases). Trimming cost V 6 bases and J 10 bases, with 16 bases left between them. Per germline, CDR1 MNHEY and CDR2 SMNVEV (reference sequence). This CDR3 is 13 amino acids long. CDR3 in DNA: TGTGCCAGCAGACTATCACTAGTCAACGAGCAGTTCTTC. As protein: CASRLSLVNEQFF.

The chain uses TRBV5-1 and TRBJ2-5; 9 nucleotides match TRBD1. V gave up 2 bases and J gave up 5 bases; unmatched junction bases: 4. The germline V gene has CDR1 SGHRS and CDR2 YFSETQ. The CDR3 sequence is 14 residues long. For the CDR3, the DNA is TGCGCCAGCAGCTTACAGGGGGCGGAGGAGACCCAGTACTTC. This sequence encodes CASSLQGAEETQYF.

The J gene is TRBJ2-3, the V gene TRBV7-3, with TRBD2 matching 8 bases. CDR3 length equals 15 residues. V lost 6 bases, J lost 3 bases, and 8 bases stayed unmatched. The germline V gene encodes CDR1 SGHTA and CDR2 FQGTGA. The CDR3 loop is CASSSQSGSTDTQYF. In DNA, the CDR3 is TGTGCCAGCAGTTCCCAGAGCGGGAGTACAGATACGCAGTATTTT.

V gene TRBV25-1 combines with J gene TRBJ2-5; 8 bases are shared with TRBD2. V was clipped by 3 bases and J by 5 bases; unmatched bases: 8. The germline CDR1 and CDR2 sequences are MGHDK and SYGVNS. The CDR3 consists of 15 residues. The CDR3 reads CASSDLAGLKETQYF. The CDR3, as DNA: TGTGCCAGCAGTGATTTAGCGGGATTAAAGGAGACCCAGTACTTC.

This rearrangement joins TRBV18 to TRBJ2-2; a weak D match, TRBD2 (5 bases). V lost 3 bases and J 1 base, leaving 12 bases between the germline ends. CDR3 size: 16 residues. CDR1 KGHSH and CDR2 LQKENI come from the germline V gene. The CDR3 region has the DNA TGTGCCAGCTCACCCAGCCAAGGAGGGAACACCGGGGAGCTGTTTTTT. It yields the protein CASSPSQGGNTGELFF.

CDR3 residues: CASSNQGTGSYGYTF. DNA for the CDR3: TGTGCCAGTAGTAACCAGGGGACAGGGAGCTATGGCTACACCTTC. This chain joins TRBV19 and TRBJ1-2; 9 bases are shared with TRBD1. Trimming at V came to 4 bases and at J to 4 bases, leaving 7 bases not matched to a gene. CDR3 size: 15 residues. Germline values: CDR1 LNHDA, CDR2 SQIVND (reference sequence).

The chain is built from TRBV5-5 and TRBJ1-2; TRBD1 matches at 7 bases. V lost 3 bases to trimming and J lost 4 bases; unmatched junction nucleotides: 9. Germline CDR1 SGHKS, CDR2 YYEKEE (reference sequence). The CDR3 spans 15 residues. In nucleotides, the CDR3 is TGTGCCAGCAGCTGGGACCACAGGGGTGGCTATGGCTACACCTTC. Translated, it gives CASSWDHRGGYGYTF. Drawing the rest from reference TRBV5-5 and TRBJ1-2, the complete variable domain is DAGVTQSPTHLIKTRGQQVTLRCSPISGHKSVSWYQQVLGQGPQFIFQYYEKEERGRGNFPDRFSARQFPNYSSELNVNALLLGDSALYLCASSWDHRGGYGYTFGSGTRLTVV.

In nucleotides, the CDR3 is TGCGCCAGCAGCCATGGACAGGGGGCGGTGGACATTCAGTACTTC. Translating gives CASSHGQGAVDIQYF. J is TRBJ2-4 and V is TRBV10-2; 11 bases align to TRBD1. From germline, CDR1 is WSHSY and CDR2 SAAADI. V lost 6 bases to trimming and J lost 8 bases; unmatched junction nucleotides: 9. The CDR3 loop spans 15 amino acids.

CDR3 residues: CASTNSPNEGGEQYF. CDR3 bases: TGTGCCAGTACCAACTCCCCGAATGAGGGTGGCGAGCAGTACTTC. This rearrangement joins TRBV19 to TRBJ2-7, with D possibly TRBD2 on 5 matching bases. CDR3 length: 15 residues. Trimming took 7 bases from V and 6 from J, leaving 22 bases between them. Per germline, CDR1 LNHDA and CDR2 SQIVND (reference sequence).

The gene calls are TRBV28 and TRBJ1-1; tentatively, D is TRBD1 (5 bases). The CDR3 is 14 residues long. V dropped 6 bases and J dropped 3 bases, with 14 bases sitting between them. Germline-derived CDR1 and CDR2 are MDHEN and SYDVKM. The CDR3 DNA reads as TGTGCCAGCAGCTCCCCCGGGGGGTACACTGAAGCTTTCTTT. Translated, it gives CASSSPGGYTEAFF.

The V and J genes are TRBV18 and TRBJ2-3, with 8 bases matching TRBD1. Per germline, CDR1 KGHSH and CDR2 LQKENI. Unmatched junction bases numbered 8, after V lost 5 bases and J lost 1 base. The CDR3 has 16 amino acids. As DNA, the CDR3 is TGTGCCAGCTCAAAAAGACAGGGGACGGGCACAGATACGCAGTATTTT. Translated: CASSKRQGTGTDTQYF.

The V gene is TRBV30, the J gene TRBJ2-5, with no clear D. CDR1 and CDR2 from the germline V gene are GTSNPN and SVGIG (reference sequence). V was trimmed by 0 bases and J by 4 bases, leaving 6 bases between them. This CDR3 comprises 12 residues. CDR3 nucleotides: TGTGCCTGGAGTGTCCGGAGAGAGACCCAGTACTTC. It specifies CAWSVRRETQYF.

The CDR3 protein is CSVHGQAETQYF. Here the CDR3 DNA reads TGCAGCGTCCATGGACAGGCAGAGACCCAGTACTTC. The gene calls are TRBV29-1 and TRBJ2-5; 7 nucleotides align to TRBD1. Germline-derived CDR1 and CDR2 are SQVTM and ANQGSEA. The V segment lost 6 bases and the J segment 4 bases; nucleotides outside the gene matches: 5. The CDR3 runs 12 residues.

This clone was seen only a few times. J is TRBJ2-2 and V is TRBV30; TRBD2 agrees at 15 bases. Trimming took 3 bases from V and 1 from J; bases not matched to a gene: 3. This CDR3 has 17 residues. In germline, CDR1 is GTSNPN, CDR2 SVGIG (reference sequence). The CDR3 reads CAWRRTSGRGNTGELFF. CDR3 sequence (DNA): TGTGCCTGGAGGAGGACTAGCGGGAGGGGGAACACCGGGGAGCTGTTTTTT.

This rearrangement joins TRBV6-2 or TRBV6-3 to TRBJ1-2; possibly TRBD1 for D (5 bases). This CDR3 has 14 amino acids. The germline V and J ends were trimmed by 8 bases and 4 bases, with 17 bases remaining between them. From germline, CDR1 is MNHEY and CDR2 SVGEGT. CDR3: CASRSGGAGYGYTF. The CDR3 region has the DNA TGTGCCAGCCGTTCCGGAGGGGCTGGCTATGGCTACACCTTC.

This clone has a single count. The genes are TRBV6-5 and TRBJ2-7, with 13 bases aligning to TRBD2. The junction had 7 bases not matched to a gene; V was cut back by 9 bases and J by 5 bases. Germline V gives CDR1 MNHEY, CDR2 SVGAGI. The CDR3 covers 14 residues. CDR3 nucleotide sequence: TGTGCCAGGAAATGGACTAGCGGGAGTAACGAGCAGTACTTC. This sequence encodes CARKWTSGSNEQYF.

V usage is TRBV5-1 and J usage is TRBJ2-5; 10 bases are shared with TRBD2. V was pared by 0 bases and J by 4 bases, with 6 bases of the junction left unmatched. The CDR3 is made up of 16 amino acids. Per the germline V gene, CDR1 is SGHRS and CDR2 is YFSETQ. The CDR3 DNA sequence: TGCGCCAGCAGCTTGGGGATAGCGGGAGGATCAGAGACCCAGTACTTC. It specifies CASSLGIAGGSETQYF.